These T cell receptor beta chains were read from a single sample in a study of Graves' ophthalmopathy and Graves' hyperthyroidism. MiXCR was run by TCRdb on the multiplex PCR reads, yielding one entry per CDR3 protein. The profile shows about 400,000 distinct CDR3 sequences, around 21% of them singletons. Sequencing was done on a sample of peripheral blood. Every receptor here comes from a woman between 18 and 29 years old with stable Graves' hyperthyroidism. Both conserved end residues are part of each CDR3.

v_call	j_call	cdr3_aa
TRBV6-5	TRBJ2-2	CASRAPFRSDTGELFF
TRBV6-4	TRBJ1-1	CAADQGAGTEAFF
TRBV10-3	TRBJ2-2	CAVDTGQGARELFF
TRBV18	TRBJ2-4	CASSPDRRGNIKYF
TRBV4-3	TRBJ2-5	CASSQYNQETQYF
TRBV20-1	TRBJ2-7	CSARALAGGEQYF
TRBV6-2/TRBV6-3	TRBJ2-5	CASGETQYF
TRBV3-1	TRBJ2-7	CASSQEGSGGPSSYEQYF
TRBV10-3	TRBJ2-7	CAILDNGSYEQYF
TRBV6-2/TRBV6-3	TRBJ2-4	CASSYTPIPLAKNIKYF
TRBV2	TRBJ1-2	CASSDRGRLGYTF